The clone carrying this T cell receptor beta chain has just a few counts. The antigen is unknown. The source material, RNA transcripts, was used to amplify TCR beta CDR3 regions. The TCR CDR3 first-round RT-PCR relied on the HTBI primer set. TCRdb re-called the multiplex PCR reads with MiXCR, one entry per CDR3 protein. The sample shows hundreds of thousands of distinct CDR3 sequences, 15% to 18% of them seen only once. This sample is drawn from a study of T cells in Graves' hyperthyroidism and ophthalmopathy. Study-wide points: Using 13 V-J features, a model discriminated ophthalmopathy from stable hyperthyroidism.

Sequenced: blood. The sequence was obtained from a woman aged 18-29 years with Graves' hyperthyroidism.

The CDR3 nucleotides read TGTGCCAGCAGCTTATACTACCCAGAAGGCTACACCTTC. Translated: CASSLYYPEGYTF. This sequence joins TRBV7-8 and TRBJ1-2; no clear D. CDR1 is SGHVS and CDR2 is FQNEAQ in the germline V gene. There are 13 residues in the CDR3. Trimming took off 2 bases at V and 8 bases at J, with 12 bases between the two ends.